The clone carrying this T cell receptor (beta chain) was detected once. The antigen is unknown. This sample is drawn from a study of graft-versus-host responses after intestinal transplantation. The wider study: Recipients got multivisceral, liver-intestinal, or isolated intestinal transplants. Points from the study as a whole: Allografts of one patient group, those with graft-donor T cell macrochimerism, had high graft-versus-host to host-versus-graft clonal ratios. The recipient marrow held GvH clones, and some of them showed up first in ileum or blood.

TCRdb's copy holds only in-frame clones and misses some; the assay was immunoSEQ multiplex PCR. This table has over 70,000 clones, around 87% appearing once. The CDR3 loop spans 13 amino acids. V shed 4 bases and J shed 3 bases, with 10 bases lying between them. Germline V CDR1 and CDR2: SGHDT, YYEEEE. The TCR was taken from a human donor who was the organ donor for an intestinal transplant. The material was unstimulated CD8+ T cells sorted from spleen or lymph node cells, obtained before transplant. This chain joins TRBV5-6 and TRBJ1-1; the D gene is possibly TRBD1 (6 bases). CDR3 amino acids: CASSEGVYTEAFF. The CDR3 DNA reads as TGTGCCAGCAGCGAGGGGGTATACACTGAAGCTTTCTTT.